These 21 T cell receptor beta chains were all obtained from the same sample, sequenced in a study of T cells after yellow fever vaccination (dated by TCRdb to the late 2010s). Per the publication, the treatment or condition label means: live attenuated yellow fever vaccine strain. The protocol used for the library was 5' RACE. Sequenced using an Illumina HiSeq 2500. The public reads were quality trimmed at Q25 with fastp and then assembled into clones with MiXCR by TCRdb, keeping productive beta chains. A single entry per CDR3 protein holds the most common genes and DNA from its merged rows. Across this sample there are fewer than 400,000 distinct CDR3 sequences, with about 6.2% seen only once. Roughly 15% of the sample belongs to the ten largest clones. Material: PBMCs, obtained 5 days after the yellow fever booster vaccination. Receptor source: a man aged 30-40 years who received the YFV17D yellow fever vaccine.

This clonotype was detected once. This clone may be a read error of a much larger clone one base away. This rearrangement joins TRBV7-9 to TRBJ1-1; D possibly corresponds to TRBD1 (5 bases). The CDR3 extends over 14 amino acids. Germline V lookup: CDR1 SEHNR, CDR2 FQNEAQ (reference sequence). CDR3 bases: TGTGTCAGCAGCTTATCAGGGTGGGGCACTGAAGCTTTCTTT. As protein: CVSSLSGWGTEAFF.

The rearrangement uses TRBV2 and TRBJ2-1, with D tentatively TRBD1 (6 bases). The V and J ends lost 2 bases and 9 bases respectively, with 11 bases between them. Per the germline V gene, CDR1 is SNHLY and CDR2 is FYNNEI. The CDR3 has 13 amino acids. The CDR3 loop reads CASSEWQGSEQFF. DNA of the CDR3: TGTGCCAGCAGTGAATGGCAGGGGAGTGAGCAGTTCTTC.

The table lists this clonotype with many counts. The J gene is TRBJ2-3, the V gene TRBV28, with 9 bases matching TRBD1. The germline V gene has CDR1 MDHEN and CDR2 SYDVKM. This CDR3 is built from 14 residues. With V trimmed by 4 bases and J by 6 bases, 5 bases remained unmatched. CDR3 in DNA: TGTGCCAGCAGTTCCTACAGGGGGCGCGATACGCAGTATTTT. Protein: CASSSYRGRDTQYF.

This clonotype was seen at least ten times. This chain joins TRBV5-1 and TRBJ2-7; 8 positions agree with TRBD2. The V segment lost 4 bases and the J segment 5 bases; nucleotides outside the gene matches: 11. Germline CDR1 SGHRS, CDR2 YFSETQ. The CDR3 has 15 residues. The CDR3 DNA sequence: TGCGCCAGCAGCGCCAGAGAAGCGGGAGTCGACGAGCAGTACTTC. It codes for CASSAREAGVDEQYF.

The DNA of the CDR3 is TGCGCCAGCAGCACTGGACTGGAGCCCTACGAGCAGTACTTC. Its protein product is CASSTGLEPYEQYF. The V and J genes are TRBV5-1 and TRBJ2-7; perhaps TRBD2 as D (5 bases). The CDR3 is made up of 14 amino acids. Trimming shortened V by 4 bases and J by 2 bases, and 13 bases separated the two germline ends. Germline V gene lookup returns CDR1 SGHRS and CDR2 YFSETQ.

This clonotype was detected ten times or more. V usage is TRBV5-1 and J usage is TRBJ2-1; 8 nucleotides align to TRBD2. Trimming removed 4 bases from V and 4 bases from J; junction bases left unmatched: 13. Germline assignment: CDR1 SGHRS and CDR2 YFSETQ. The CDR3 is made up of 17 amino acids. The CDR3 sequence: CASSTRGGAIQYNEQFF. In DNA form, the CDR3 reads TGCGCCAGCAGCACCCGGGGGGGGGCGATTCAATACAATGAGCAGTTCTTC.

The table lists this clonotype with many counts. The chain has TRBV4-3 and TRBJ2-7; D is ambiguous. Germline CDR1 LGHNA, CDR2 YSLEER. The V end lost 0 bases, the J end lost 3 bases, and 9 bases lay between the germline ends. The CDR3 runs 14 residues. The CDR3 spells CASSQEWEGYEQYF. In DNA form, the CDR3 reads TGCGCCAGCAGCCAAGAGTGGGAAGGCTACGAGCAGTACTTC.

This clonotype was seen more than once but under ten times. V gene TRBV4-3 combines with J gene TRBJ2-3, with 8 bases identical to TRBD1. The CDR3 is 15 residues long. J was trimmed by 1 base and V by 4 bases; bases with no gene match: 4. Germline V gene lookup returns CDR1 LGHNA and CDR2 YSLEER. The CDR3: CASSRGGQGTDTQYF. CDR3 nucleotide sequence: TGCGCCAGCAGCCGAGGGGGACAGGGCACAGATACGCAGTATTTT.

A few counts support this clonotype. The CDR3 spells CASSSHRGNTEAFF. The CDR3 bases are TGTGCCAGCAGCTCCCACCGGGGGAACACTGAAGCTTTCTTT. The J gene is TRBJ1-1, the V gene TRBV7-2, with D unresolved. The CDR3 runs 14 residues. Trimming took 4 bases from V and 1 from J, leaving 10 bases between them. The germline V gene has CDR1 SGHTA and CDR2 FQGNSA.

The J gene is TRBJ2-1, the V gene TRBV5-1, with TRBD2 matching over 8 bases. This CDR3 has 16 amino acids. Trimming took 3 bases from V and 3 from J; bases not matched to a gene: 8. Germline CDR1 is SGHRS and CDR2 is YFSETQ. As DNA, the CDR3 is TGCGCCAGCAGCTGGACTAGCTTCGGGGGCTACAATGAGCAGTTCTTC. Protein product: CASSWTSFGGYNEQFF.

At least ten counts were recorded for this clonotype. The V gene is TRBV29-1, the J gene TRBJ2-7, with D perhaps TRBD2 (5 bases). The CDR3 contains 13 residues. Looked up from germline, CDR1 is SQVTM and CDR2 is ANQGSEA. Trimming left V 7 bases short and J 2 bases short, with 15 bases between. The CDR3 loop reads CSAGRQEAYEQYF. The CDR3 bases are TGCAGCGCCGGTCGGCAGGAGGCCTACGAGCAGTACTTC.

The chain is built from TRBV12-3 or TRBV12-4 and TRBJ2-1; tentatively, D is TRBD1 or TRBD2 (5 bases each). V lost 6 bases and J lost 8, with 17 bases in between. The CDR3 contains 14 residues. This CDR3 is CASREAGKRDEQFF. The CDR3 DNA is TGTGCCAGCAGGGAGGCAGGGAAGCGTGATGAGCAGTTCTTC.

This clonotype was recorded at least ten times. The chain combines TRBV21-1 with TRBJ2-6; the DNA was not used to check the table's D call, TRBD2. TRBV21-1 has pseudogene status. The CDR3 extends over 16 amino acids. This chain's CDR3 is CASDGDSGSGANVLTF. CDR3 sequence (DNA): TGTGCCAGCGATGGGGACTCCGGCTCTGGGGCCAACGTCCTGACTTTC.

This clonotype was detected a few times. The rearrangement links TRBV2 to TRBJ2-1; tentatively, D is TRBD1 (6 bases). CDR1 and CDR2 (germline): SNHLY, FYNNEI. Trimming took off 7 bases at V and 12 bases at J, with 13 bases between the two ends. This CDR3 has 11 amino acids. The CDR3 sequence: CASIDPRGQFF. CDR3 nucleotides: TGTGCCAGCATCGACCCCAGGGGGCAGTTCTTC.

There are a few counts of this clonotype. The CDR3 region has the DNA TGCAGTGCTAGTTTCAGGGGAACTGGAAACACCATATATTTT. Amino acid sequence: CSASFRGTGNTIYF. V is TRBV20-1 and J is TRBJ1-3, with D maybe TRBD1 (6 bases). The germline gives CDR1 DFQATT, CDR2 SNEGSKA (reference sequence). This CDR3 contains 14 residues. V was shortened by 3 bases and J by 2 bases, with 11 bases between the two germline ends.

The table lists this clonotype with a few counts. This chain joins TRBV4-3 and TRBJ2-3, with D hard to call. Germline V gives CDR1 LGHNA, CDR2 YSLEER. The CDR3 consists of 16 residues. Trimming took 3 bases from V and 0 from J, leaving 13 bases between them. CDR3 loop: CASSQEGARSTDTQYF. CDR3 DNA sequence: TGCGCCAGCAGCCAGGAAGGAGCGAGGAGCACAGATACGCAGTATTTT.

This clonotype was detected many times. J is TRBJ2-7 and V is TRBV20-1, with D possibly being TRBD1 or TRBD2 (6 bases each). Germline V lookup: CDR1 DFQATT, CDR2 SNEGSKA (reference sequence). Between the trimmed V and J ends, which lost 6 bases and 0 bases, there was a span of 15 bases. The CDR3 loop spans 14 amino acids. In DNA, the CDR3 is TGCAGTGCCCCCGGGTGGGGGGCCTCCTACGAGCAGTACTTC. Residues: CSAPGWGASYEQYF.

This clonotype was seen a single time. One end of the junction is discordant with germline, which a read error may explain. This chain uses TRBV20-1 with TRBJ1-2; D is unclear. CDR1 DFQATT and CDR2 SNEGSKA come from the germline V gene (reference sequence). This CDR3 is built from 13 residues. CDR3: CSALLGPLYGFTF. Written as DNA, the CDR3 is TGCAGTGCTCTATTAGGACCGCTTTATGGCTTCACCTTC.

This clonotype showed up just a few times. CDR3: CASSFGITAGTQYF. CDR3 in DNA: TGTGCCAGCAGTTTCGGGATCACGGCCGGGACCCAGTACTTC. The chain has TRBV6-2 or TRBV6-3 and TRBJ2-5; maybe TRBD2 (5 bases). Germline CDR1 and CDR2: MNHEY and SVGEGT. The V end lost 4 bases, the J end lost 7 bases, and 16 bases lay between the germline ends. This CDR3 comprises 14 residues.

This clonotype came up a few times. In nucleotides, the CDR3 is TGCAGTGCTAGTGCTGGACAGGGGAAAGGGACCCAGTACTTC. Encoded protein: CSASAGQGKGTQYF. The J gene is TRBJ2-5, the V gene TRBV20-1, with 9 bases aligning to TRBD1. This CDR3 is 14 amino acids long. The germline V gene encodes CDR1 DFQATT and CDR2 SNEGSKA (reference sequence). The V gene end was trimmed by 3 bases and the J gene end by 7 bases; junction bases not matched to a gene: 9.

This clonotype was detected many times. The CDR3 DNA reads as TGTGCCAGCAGTTTAGAAGCAGGGGACCTCTACGAGCAGTACTTC. Its translation is CASSLEAGDLYEQYF. The J gene is TRBJ2-7, the V gene TRBV12-3 or TRBV12-4, with D possibly being TRBD1 (6 bases). This CDR3 contains 15 residues. V was pared by 1 base and J by 3 bases, with 13 bases between.